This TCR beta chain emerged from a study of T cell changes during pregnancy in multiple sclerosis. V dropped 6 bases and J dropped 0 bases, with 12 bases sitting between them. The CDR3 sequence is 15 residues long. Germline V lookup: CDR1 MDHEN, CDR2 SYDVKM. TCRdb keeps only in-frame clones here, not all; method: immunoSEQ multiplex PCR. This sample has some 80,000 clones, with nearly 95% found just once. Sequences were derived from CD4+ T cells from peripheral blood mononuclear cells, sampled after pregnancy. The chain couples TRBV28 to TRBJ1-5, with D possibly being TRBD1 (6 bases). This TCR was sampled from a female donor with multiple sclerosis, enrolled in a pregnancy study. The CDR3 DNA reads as TGTGCCAGCAGCTACACAGGGAATAGCAATCAGCCCCAGCATTTT. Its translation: CASSYTGNSNQPQHF.